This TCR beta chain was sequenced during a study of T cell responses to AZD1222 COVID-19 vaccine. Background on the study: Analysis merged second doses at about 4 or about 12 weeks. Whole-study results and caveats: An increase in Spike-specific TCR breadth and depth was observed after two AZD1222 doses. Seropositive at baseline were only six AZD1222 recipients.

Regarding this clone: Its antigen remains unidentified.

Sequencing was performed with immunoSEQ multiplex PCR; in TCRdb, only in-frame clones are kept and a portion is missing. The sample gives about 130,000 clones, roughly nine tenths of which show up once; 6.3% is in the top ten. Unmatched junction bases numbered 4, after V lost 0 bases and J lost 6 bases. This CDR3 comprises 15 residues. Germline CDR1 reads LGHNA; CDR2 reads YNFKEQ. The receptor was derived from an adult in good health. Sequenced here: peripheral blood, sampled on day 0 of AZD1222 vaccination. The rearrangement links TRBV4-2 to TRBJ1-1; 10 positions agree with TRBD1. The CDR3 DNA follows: TGTGCCAGCAGCCAAGAGGACAGGGGGAGCTCTGAAGCTTTCTTT. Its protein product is CASSQEDRGSSEAFF.